The present TCR beta chain was sequenced within a study of cytotoxic CD8 clonotypes in ibrutinib-treated CLL. The CDR3 consists of 13 residues. Trimming removed 8 bases at V and 0 bases at J, with 8 bases between. Germline V lookup: CDR1 WSHSY, CDR2 SAAADI. Method: immunoSEQ multiplex PCR; TCRdb's copy keeps in-frame clones and lacks some. In the table there are about 68,000 clones, 68% of which are singletons. This TCR was sampled from a human donor with chronic lymphocytic leukemia. The sequenced sample was PBMCs, obtained after 12 months of ibrutinib treatment. The V gene is TRBV10-2, the J gene TRBJ2-1, with D unclear. DNA for the CDR3: TGCGCCAGCCGGACGGACTCCTACAATGAGCAGTTCTTC. Its protein is CASRTDSYNEQFF.